Each of the 23 T cell receptor beta chains below was sequenced from the same sample in a study of blood T cell repertoires in COVID-19. Generated by immunoSEQ multiplex PCR, the TCRdb table keeps only in-frame clones and is missing some. This sample has some 220,000 clones, with roughly 85% found just once. The sequenced sample consisted of peripheral blood. The receptors were gathered from an older woman with COVID-19, enrolled during active disease.

The chain couples TRBV7-3 to TRBJ2-1; D is perhaps TRBD2 (5 bases). CDR3 length equals 17 residues. Trimming pared 0 bases from V and 0 bases from J, leaving 12 bases between. Germline V gene lookup returns CDR1 SGHTA and CDR2 FQGTGA. CDR3: CASSLTGPRASYNEQFF. CDR3 bases: TGTGCCAGCAGCTTAACTGGGCCGAGGGCCTCCTACAATGAGCAGTTCTTC.

Remarks on this clone: Other DNA sequences within the sample encode an identical CDR3. This sequence joins TRBV7-2 and TRBJ1-5; D unresolved. There are 15 residues in the CDR3. Germline CDR1 is SGHTA and CDR2 is FQGNSA. Trimming removed 0 bases from V and 2 bases from J, with 8 bases in between. CDR3 sequence (DNA): TGTGCCAGCAGCTTAGCCGGGGTTGGCAATCAGCCCCAGCATTTT. It specifies CASSLAGVGNQPQHF.

The chain links TRBV2 to TRBJ2-2; TRBD1 aligns across 8 bases. The CDR3 extends over 14 amino acids. The trim removed 5 bases at V and 5 bases at J, leaving 4 bases unmatched. Germline V CDR1 and CDR2: SNHLY, FYNNEI. In DNA form, the CDR3 reads TGTGCCAGCAGTTGGGACAGGAGAACCGGGGAGCTGTTTTTT. It yields the protein CASSWDRRTGELFF.

The V call is TRBV6-2 or TRBV6-3, the J call TRBJ2-1; the D gene is possibly TRBD1 (5 bases). The CDR3 consists of 15 residues. Germline-derived CDR1 and CDR2 are MNHEY and SVGEGT. V dropped 5 bases and J dropped 8 bases, with 19 bases sitting between them. The CDR3 DNA reads as TGTGCCAGCAGTCTATTCAGGGTAGGGGTCGATGAGCAGTTCTTC. Amino acid sequence: CASSLFRVGVDEQFF.

The chain employs TRBV3-1 (or the pseudogene TRBV3-2) and TRBJ1-2; 7 nucleotides line up with TRBD1. The CDR3 consists of 17 residues. V shed 0 bases and J 6 bases; nucleotides not matched to a gene: 13. Germline CDR1 LGHDT, CDR2 YNNKEL (reference sequence). This chain's CDR3 is CASSQDWRQGGSHGYTF. The DNA for the CDR3 is TGTGCCAGCAGCCAAGATTGGCGACAGGGTGGTAGCCATGGCTACACCTTC.

V is TRBV19 and J is TRBJ1-5; 7 nucleotides line up with TRBD1. Trimming cost V 4 bases and J 0 bases; bases outside gene matches: 6. This CDR3 spans 16 amino acids. Germline V gene data show CDR1 as LNHDA and CDR2 as SQIVND (reference sequence). The chain's CDR3 is CASSRMGQYSNQPQHF. The CDR3 region has the DNA TGTGCCAGTAGTAGGATGGGACAGTATAGCAATCAGCCCCAGCATTTT. Full variable domain (remainder filled in from reference TRBV19 and TRBJ1-5): DGGITQSPKYLFRKEGQNVTLSCEQNLNHDAMYWYRQDPGQGLRLIYYSQIVNDFQKGDIAEGYSVSREKKESFPLTVTSAQKNPTAFYLCASSRMGQYSNQPQHFGDGTRLSIL.

The chain is built from TRBV6-6 and TRBJ1-2; a weak D match, TRBD1 (6 bases). This CDR3 has 13 amino acids. CDR1 MNHNY and CDR2 SVGAGI come from the germline V gene (reference sequence). The ends were cut back, 6 bases at V and 4 bases at J, with 12 bases in the middle. CDR3: CASSADRSYGYTF. In nucleotides, the CDR3 is TGTGCCAGCAGCGCTGACAGGTCCTATGGCTACACCTTC.

The chain recombines TRBV2 with TRBJ2-7; TRBD1 is a possible D gene (8 bases). Trimming took 10 bases from V and 5 from J, leaving 21 bases between them. The CDR3 length is 14 residues. CDR1 is SNHLY and CDR2 is FYNNEI in the germline V gene. Written as DNA, the CDR3 is TGTGCCAACAGGGGGGGACTGCTGGGGCACGAGCAGTACTTC. This gives the protein CANRGGLLGHEQYF.

This chain connects TRBV10-1 to TRBJ1-3; D might be TRBD1 (5 bases). Germline assignment: CDR1 WNHNN and CDR2 SYGVQD (reference sequence). V was trimmed by 3 bases and J by 8 bases, leaving 11 bases between them. The CDR3 has 13 residues. CDR3 region: CASSESTGDTIYF. In nucleotides, the CDR3 is TGCGCCAGCAGTGAATCGACGGGGGACACCATATATTTT.

V usage is TRBV16 and J usage is TRBJ1-2; D is unclear. CDR3 length: 16 amino acids. V dropped 2 bases and J dropped 0 bases, with 13 bases sitting between them. The V gene's germline CDR1 is KGHSY and CDR2 FQNENV. The CDR3 nucleotides read TGTGCCAGCAGCCAAGGTCATCCACTGGCTAACTATGGCTACACCTTC. Its translation is CASSQGHPLANYGYTF. Full variable domain (remainder filled in from reference TRBV16 and TRBJ1-2): GEEVAQTPKHLVRGEGQKAKLYCAPIKGHSYVFWYQQVLKNEFKFLISFQNENVFDETGMPKERFSAKCLPNSPCSLEIQATKLEDSAVYFCASSQGHPLANYGYTFGSGTRLTVV.

This chain connects TRBV5-1 to TRBJ1-2; D unresolved. In germline, CDR1 is SGHRS, CDR2 YFSETQ. The CDR3 consists of 14 residues. The ends were cut back, 3 bases at V and 0 bases at J, with 9 bases in the middle. CDR3 in amino acids: CASSWADTNYGYTF. The CDR3 nucleotides are TGCGCCAGCAGCTGGGCAGATACTAACTATGGCTACACCTTC.

The chain carries TRBV27 and TRBJ1-1, with D perhaps matching TRBD1 (5 bases). The CDR3 is 13 amino acids. Trimming cost V 8 bases and J 6 bases, with 16 bases left between them. Germline V gene data show CDR1 as MNHEY and CDR2 as SMNVEV (reference sequence). The CDR3 spells CASRRGEHPEAFF. Here the CDR3 DNA reads TGTGCCAGCCGCCGGGGGGAGCACCCTGAAGCTTTCTTT.

The gene calls are TRBV19 and TRBJ1-3, with unresolved D. The V gene lost 6 bases and the J gene lost 0 bases, with 9 bases spanning the gap. This CDR3 region has 14 residues. CDR1 and CDR2 from the germline V gene are LNHDA and SQIVND (reference sequence). CDR3 nucleotide sequence: TGTGCCAGTAGCGCAAGCTCCTCTGGAAACACCATATATTTT. Translation: CASSASSSGNTIYF. The complete variable domain, with remaining parts taken from reference TRBV19 and TRBJ1-3, reads DGGITQSPKYLFRKEGQNVTLSCEQNLNHDAMYWYRQDPGQGLRLIYYSQIVNDFQKGDIAEGYSVSREKKESFPLTVTSAQKNPTAFYLCASSASSSGNTIYFGEGSWLTVV.

The V and J genes are TRBV4-2 and TRBJ2-3; unclear D gene. The germline gives CDR1 LGHNA, CDR2 YNFKEQ. The ends were cut back, 3 bases at V and 3 bases at J, with 16 bases in the middle. CDR3 length: 16 amino acids. As DNA, the CDR3 is TGTGCCAGCAGCCAGGGCTCCAATAGAGTTACAGATACGCAGTATTTT. Protein: CASSQGSNRVTDTQYF.

This clone has just one count. This chain uses TRBV5-1 with TRBJ2-3; 9 positions match TRBD2. Looked up from germline, CDR1 is SGHRS and CDR2 is YFSETQ. CDR3 length equals 17 residues. The V and J ends lost 4 bases and 0 bases, in that order; junction bases with no gene match: 9. The CDR3 sequence is CASSPESSGGSTDTQYF. CDR3 nucleotide sequence: TGCGCCAGCAGCCCCGAATCCAGCGGGGGGAGCACAGATACGCAGTATTTT. Variable domain in full (rest from reference TRBV5-1 and TRBJ2-3): KAGVTQTPRYLIKTRGQQVTLSCSPISGHRSVSWYQQTPGQGLQFLFEYFSETQRNKGNFPGRFSGRQFSNSRSEMNVSTLELGDSALYLCASSPESSGGSTDTQYFGPGTRLTVL.

The J gene is TRBJ2-3, the V gene TRBV7-8; perhaps TRBD2 as D (7 bases). Looked up from germline, CDR1 is SGHVS and CDR2 is FQNEAQ. The V end lost 2 bases, the J end lost 0 bases, and 9 bases lay between the germline ends. The CDR3 is 15 amino acids. The CDR3: CASSLRGASTDTQYF. For the CDR3, the DNA is TGTGCCAGCAGCTTACGGGGGGCGAGCACAGATACGCAGTATTTT.

V usage is TRBV4-3 and J usage is TRBJ2-1; weak D call: TRBD1 (6 bases). Germline values: CDR1 LGHNA, CDR2 YSLEER. CDR3 size: 16 residues. Trimming stripped 3 bases from V and 3 bases from J, with 15 bases between. The CDR3 loop is CASSQGPGQNYNEQFF. The DNA for the CDR3 is TGCGCCAGCAGCCAGGGCCCGGGACAAAACTACAATGAGCAGTTCTTC.

The chain recombines TRBV7-2 with TRBJ2-3; TRBD2 matches 10 bases. Germline CDR1 SGHTA, CDR2 FQGNSA. The CDR3 loop spans 15 amino acids. Trimming removed 1 base from V and 4 bases from J; junction bases left unmatched: 2. This CDR3 reads CASSLGAGGPDTQYF. In DNA form, the CDR3 reads TGTGCCAGCAGCTTAGGAGCGGGAGGGCCAGATACGCAGTATTTT.

This clone was observed a few times. CDR3 nucleotide sequence: TGTGCCAGCAGCTTAGCGGGCGGAAACACCATATATTTT. Translation: CASSLAGGNTIYF. The chain has TRBV7-2 and TRBJ1-3; D is ambiguous. V lost 0 bases and J lost 4, with 4 bases in between. CDR3 length equals 13 residues. Germline CDR1 is SGHTA and CDR2 is FQGNSA.

The chain employs TRBV19 and TRBJ2-5; D remains ambiguous. With 2 bases removed from V and 2 bases from J, the gap between germline ends came to 6 bases. CDR3 size: 13 residues. Germline V gene data show CDR1 as LNHDA and CDR2 as SQIVND (reference sequence). The DNA of the CDR3 is TGTGCCAGTAGTATACGCGGTCAAGAGACCCAGTACTTC. This gives the protein CASSIRGQETQYF.

The rearrangement uses TRBV7-2 and TRBJ2-2; D is undetermined. V was clipped by 0 bases and J by 1 base, with 6 bases between them. Germline V lookup: CDR1 SGHTA, CDR2 FQGNSA. The CDR3 runs 15 residues. The CDR3 protein is CASSLAVLNTGELFF. As DNA, the CDR3 is TGTGCCAGCAGCTTAGCAGTACTGAACACCGGGGAGCTGTTTTTT.

V gene TRBV2 combines with J gene TRBJ1-2; D is unclear. This CDR3 is 13 amino acids long. Germline V lookup: CDR1 SNHLY, CDR2 FYNNEI. V dropped 0 bases and J dropped 11 bases, with 13 bases sitting between them. CDR3 sequence reads: CASSEANRFVYTF. The CDR3 nucleotides read TGTGCCAGCAGTGAAGCAAACAGATTCGTTTACACCTTC.

V and J are TRBV5-4 and TRBJ2-1, with TRBD1 as a possible D gene (5 bases). Germline loops: CDR1 SGHNT, CDR2 YYREEE (reference sequence). V was pared by 4 bases and J by 0 bases, with 11 bases between. The CDR3 sequence is 15 residues long. The CDR3 sequence is CASSQGVFSYNEQFF. CDR3 DNA: TGTGCCAGCAGCCAAGGGGTGTTCTCCTACAATGAGCAGTTCTTC. Filled out from reference TRBV5-4 and TRBJ2-1, the complete variable domain reads ETGVTQSPTHLIKTRGQQVTLRCSSQSGHNTVSWYQQALGQGPQFIFQYYREEENGRGNFPPRFSGLQFPNYSSELNVNALELDDSALYLCASSQGVFSYNEQFFGPGTRLTVL.